What follows are 5 T cell receptor beta chains derived from one specimen sequenced in a study of CD8 T cells in ankylosing spondylitis. TCRdb re-derived calls from the 5' RACE reads in MiXCR, one entry per CDR3 protein. The data contain 50,000 to 70,000 distinct CDR3 sequences, around 6.5% of them singletons. The sequenced sample was synovial fluid, either unsorted or a sorted T cell fraction (not recorded which). These receptors were taken from a male donor with ankylosing spondylitis.

This clonotype has ten or more counts. V is TRBV19 and J is TRBJ2-3; TRBD1 matches 8 bases. CDR3 length: 15 residues. The germline V gene has CDR1 LNHDA and CDR2 SQIVND (reference sequence). The ends lost 6 bases at V and 4 bases at J; junction bases unmatched: 9. CDR3 sequence: CASSRARGPADTQYF. CDR3 DNA: TGTGCCAGTAGCCGGGCCAGGGGGCCGGCAGATACGCAGTATTTT. Full variable domain (remainder filled in from reference TRBV19 and TRBJ2-3): DGGITQSPKYLFRKEGQNVTLSCEQNLNHDAMYWYRQDPGQGLRLIYYSQIVNDFQKGDIAEGYSVSREKKESFPLTVTSAQKNPTAFYLCASSRARGPADTQYFGPGTRLTVL.

The chain carries TRBV18 and TRBJ2-7; 8 bases map to TRBD1. In germline, CDR1 is KGHSH, CDR2 LQKENI. The CDR3 runs 14 residues. The V gene end was trimmed by 6 bases and the J gene end by 7 bases; junction bases not matched to a gene: 11. CDR3 amino acids: CASSTGDGGLEQYF. CDR3 coding DNA: TGTGCCAGCTCGACAGGGGACGGCGGATTGGAGCAGTACTTC.

This clonotype was observed at least ten times. The rearrangement links TRBV7-2 to TRBJ2-1; 8 bases fit TRBD2. The CDR3 is made up of 15 amino acids. V was clipped by 8 bases and J by 5 bases; unmatched bases: 11. Germline CDR1 is SGHTA and CDR2 is FQGNSA. Here the CDR3 DNA reads TGTGCCAGCGGTGGTCGGGGGGGGATGGACAATGAGCAGTTCTTC. Translating gives CASGGRGGMDNEQFF. Filled out from reference TRBV7-2 and TRBJ2-1, the complete variable domain reads GAGVSQSPSNKVTEKGKDVELRCDPISGHTALYWYRQSLGQGLEFLIYFQGNSAPDKSGLPSDRFSAERTGGSVSTLTIQRTQQEDSAVYLCASGGRGGMDNEQFFGPGTRLTVL.

The sample holds many counts of this clonotype. The chain couples TRBV2 to TRBJ2-3, with 10 positions matching TRBD1. Germline-derived CDR1 and CDR2 are SNHLY and FYNNEI. This CDR3 is 14 amino acids long. Unmatched junction bases numbered 8, after V lost 8 bases and J lost 6 bases. This CDR3 reads CASFGDRGYDTQYF. CDR3 DNA: TGTGCCAGCTTTGGGGACAGGGGATACGATACGCAGTATTTT.

This clonotype was picked up many times. The chain couples TRBV11-3 to TRBJ2-1, with D hard to call. Trimming pared 1 base from V and 4 bases from J, leaving 5 bases between. CDR3 length equals 13 residues. Germline CDR1 and CDR2: SGHNT and YENEEA. The DNA of the CDR3 is TGTGCCAGCAGCTTAGCCAGGTACAATGAGCAGTTCTTC. Protein: CASSLARYNEQFF.